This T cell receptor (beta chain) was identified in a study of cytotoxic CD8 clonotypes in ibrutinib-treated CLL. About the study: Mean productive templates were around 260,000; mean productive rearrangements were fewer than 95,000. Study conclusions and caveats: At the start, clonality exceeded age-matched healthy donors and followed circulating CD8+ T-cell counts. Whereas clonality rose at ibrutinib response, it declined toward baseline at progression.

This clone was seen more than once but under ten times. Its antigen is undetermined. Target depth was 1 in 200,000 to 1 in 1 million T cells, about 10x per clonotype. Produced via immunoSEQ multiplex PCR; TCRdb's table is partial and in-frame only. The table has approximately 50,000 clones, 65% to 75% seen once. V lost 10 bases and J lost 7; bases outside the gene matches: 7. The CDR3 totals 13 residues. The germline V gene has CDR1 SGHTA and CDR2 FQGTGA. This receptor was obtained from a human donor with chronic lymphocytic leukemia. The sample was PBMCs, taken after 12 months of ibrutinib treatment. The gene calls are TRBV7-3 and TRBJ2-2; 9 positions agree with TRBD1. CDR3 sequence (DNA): TGTGCCACCCGGGACAGGGTGGGCGGGGAGCTGTTTTTT. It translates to CATRDRVGGELFF.